A single sample is the source of the 10 T cell receptor beta chains below, sequenced in a study of regulatory T cells in long-lasting Graves disease (dated by TCRdb to about 2021). The library was built by means of multiplex PCR. The data were produced on an Illumina HiSeq 4000. iRepertoire HTBI primers and Arm-PCR amplification of CDR3 regions were used to construct TCR beta libraries. TCRdb ran its own pipeline on the public reads, namely fastp trimming at Q25 and MiXCR clone calling, and kept in-frame beta chains. Each CDR3 protein appears once, grouped with its most common genes and DNA. In all, the sample holds a few hundred thousand distinct CDR3 sequences, and under 25% of those were seen once. The ten largest clones take up around 13% of the sample. Interpreted using the paper, the time point label stands for: persistent/refractory GD, antithyroid drugs over 5 years with positive TRAb. For both TCR sequencing and RNA sequencing, RNA was extracted from PBMCs in TRIzol.

The sequences come from peripheral blood mononuclear cells (PBMCs), collected when the disease was refractory, from a patient treated with antithyroid drugs. The receptor source for this set is a female donor with Graves disease.

This clonotype was observed at least ten times. The chain links TRBV12-3 or TRBV12-4 to TRBJ1-5; no firm D call. Trimming left V 5 bases short and J 5 bases short, with 4 bases between. This CDR3 contains 11 residues. The CDR3 coding sequence is TGTGCCAGCAGTGTAGATCAGCCCCAGCATTTT. Its protein is CASSVDQPQHF.

The gene calls are TRBV2 and TRBJ2-1, with 9 bases that match TRBD1. CDR1 SNHLY and CDR2 FYNNEI come from the germline V gene. There are 16 residues in the CDR3. The J segment lost 10 bases and the V segment lost 5 bases, leaving 15 bases of the junction unmatched. The CDR3 DNA reads TGTGCCAGCAGTCCCCAGGGACAGGGCCAAATGGAAGAGCAGTTCTTC. It codes for CASSPQGQGQMEEQFF.

This clonotype was picked up many times. The CDR3 is CASSLGQLEGKLFF. DNA for the CDR3: TGTGCCAGCAGTTTAGGGCAGTTGGAAGGAAAACTGTTTTTT. The chain employs TRBV12-3 or TRBV12-4 and TRBJ1-4; D not resolved. The CDR3 covers 14 residues. Trimming left V 1 base short and J 10 bases short, with 13 bases between.

At least ten counts were recorded for this clonotype. The rearrangement uses TRBV27 and TRBJ2-7, with a weak D call TRBD1 (6 bases). CDR3 size: 15 residues. V was cut by 2 bases and J by 2 bases, with 13 bases left in between. The germline CDR1 and CDR2 sequences are MNHEY and SMNVEV (reference sequence). CDR3 region: CASSLETGTTYEQYF. CDR3 coding DNA: TGTGCCAGCAGTTTAGAGACCGGGACAACCTACGAGCAGTACTTC.

A few counts support this clonotype. CDR3 protein: CASRKDRRFPSTNEKLFF. CDR3 sequence (DNA): TGCGCCAGCCGGAAGGACAGGCGATTTCCTTCAACTAATGAAAAACTGTTTTTT. The chain joins TRBV5-1 to TRBJ1-4; 7 positions match TRBD1. J lost 0 bases, V lost 7 bases, and 15 bases had no gene match. Germline values: CDR1 SGHRS, CDR2 YFSETQ. CDR3 size: 18 residues.

The chain couples TRBV14 to TRBJ1-2; D is possibly TRBD1 (5 bases). The V gene lost 3 bases and the J gene lost 6 bases, with 23 bases spanning the gap. CDR1 and CDR2 from the germline V gene are SGHDN and FVKESK. The CDR3 contains 17 residues. CDR3 region: CASSQFPKGDLSHGYTF. In DNA form, the CDR3 reads TGTGCCAGCAGCCAGTTTCCTAAAGGGGACTTATCGCATGGCTACACCTTC.

The chain carries TRBV30 and TRBJ1-6; tentatively, D is TRBD1 (5 bases). The CDR3 has 15 residues. Trimming cost V 0 bases and J 9 bases, with 15 bases left between them. Per germline, CDR1 GTSNPN and CDR2 SVGIG (reference sequence). CDR3 region: CAWSVGASLGSPLHF. The CDR3 bases are TGTGCCTGGAGTGTAGGGGCCTCCTTGGGTTCACCCCTCCACTTT.

The chain carries TRBV6-5 and TRBJ1-6, with D unresolved. The CDR3 sequence is 15 residues long. Germline loops: CDR1 MNHEY, CDR2 SVGAGI. The V and J ends lost 2 bases and 6 bases respectively, with 11 bases between them. CDR3 sequence: CASSYTRAPNSPLHF. The CDR3 DNA sequence: TGTGCCAGCAGTTACACGAGGGCGCCTAATTCACCCCTCCACTTT.

The chain carries TRBV4-2 and TRBJ1-2, with 7 bases lining up with TRBD1. Unmatched junction bases numbered 5, after V lost 4 bases and J lost 3 bases. Germline CDR1 is LGHNA and CDR2 is YNFKEQ. The CDR3 is 14 residues long. The CDR3 DNA reads TGTGCCAGCAGCCCTAGGGGGCTGGACTATGGCTACACCTTC. It translates to CASSPRGLDYGYTF.

This clonotype was seen repeatedly, ten times or more. The V and J genes are TRBV12-3 or TRBV12-4 and TRBJ2-2; D gene ambiguous. V gave up 6 bases and J gave up 6 bases, with 5 bases separating them. The CDR3 extends over 11 amino acids. The CDR3 reads CASSPPGELFF. CDR3 coding DNA: TGTGCCAGCAGCCCCCCCGGGGAGCTGTTTTTT.